Sequencing of this T cell receptor (beta chain) was carried out in a study of blood T cell repertoires in COVID-19 (TCRdb year 2020). Some background on the complete study: ImmuneRACE Cohort 3 recovered participants were defined by two consecutive negative NP/OP PCR tests, healthcare professional clearance, or symptom resolution. A freely available public database, intended as a resource for researchers studying the immune response to SARS-CoV-2, is where the repertoires were released. Where HLA class I and class II types were available, the types were taken from metadata supplied by the sample provider, not from assay-based typing. Samples were obtained from the ongoing ImmuneRACE study (first 160 participants) and from over 1,000 subjects provided by 6 global collaborators. The collaborator samples originated in the United States, Italy and Spain and spanned the acute and convalescent phases of COVID-19. The dataset comprised deeply sampled blood TCRbeta repertoires from subjects exposed to, actively infected with, or recovered from COVID-19. Nearly every sample came with metadata listing a de-identified subject ID, COVID-19 status, age in years and sex. The prospective study material was composed of cDNA or gDNA derived from T cells, B-cell-depleted T cells, or PBMCs. General conclusions and limits of the study: Clinical and demographic metadata were provided uncurated, with the amount varying by source and participant.

From a lookup of the germline V gene (reference sequence), CDR1 and CDR2 are LNHNV and YYDKDF. V and J lose 5 bases and 5 bases, and a span of 12 bases separates them. Spanning cysteine to phenylalanine, the CDR3 consists of 13 amino acids. CDR3 DNA is the only sequence kept; it has 39 bases, read in frame from the first base. Participants in the prospective study were enrolled through a virtual design, were aged about 18 to 100 years, and lived in roughly 25 United States geographic areas. Cohort assignment in the prospective study relied on participant-reported clinical history from a screening survey and a study questionnaire. Each participant in the prospective study had whole blood, serum and a nasopharyngeal or oropharyngeal swab collected by mobile phlebotomists. Participants in the prospective study had the option to provide additional blood draws and questionnaires over an approximately 2-month period. Before DNA extraction, blood samples from the prospective study were shipped at room temperature or frozen.

This clone was seen only once. Which antigen it targets is not known. No base quality information exists; no much larger clone differs at one position. TCRbeta CDR3 regions were amplified from genomic DNA using the immunoSEQ Assay, a bias-controlled multiplex PCR. The source study handled its data this way. The number of nucleated cells in each sample was estimated by amplification of reference gene primers within the assay. To quantify the absolute abundance of each unique TCRbeta CDR3 rearrangement, sequence reads were collapsed and filtered. Productive Simpson clonality was computed per sample as the square root of Simpson's diversity index over productive rearrangements. The table comes from immuneACCESS by way of TCRdb, which keeps in-frame sequences with V and J called. Part of the clones is missing from these tables; in studies checked, under half for an unresolved V gene and the rest for unknown reasons. V and J calls and clone size come straight from that table; D and trimming were deduced from the DNA. This sample is represented by 300,000 to 450,000 clones; around 87% of them were singletons. The ten largest clones capture around 1.9% of the sample.

The receptor was isolated from a middle-aged man in a cohort exposed to, infected with or recovered from COVID-19 (not recorded which). The chain is encoded by TRBV15 joined to TRBJ1-1, with an unclear D gene assignment. The sample comprised PBMCs or T cells enriched from blood (not recorded which). The DNA is as follows: TGTGCCACCAGCGGTCGAGTCGATACTGAAGCTTTCTTT. Its translation reads: CATSGRVDTEAFF. Full variable domain (CDR3 extended with the reference TRBV15 and TRBJ1-1 proteins): DAMVIQNPRYQVTQFGKPVTLSCSQTLNHNVMYWYQQKSSQAPKLLFHYYDKDFNNEADTPDNFQSRRPNTSFCFLDIRSPGLGDTAMYLCATSGRVDTEAFFGQGTRLTVV.